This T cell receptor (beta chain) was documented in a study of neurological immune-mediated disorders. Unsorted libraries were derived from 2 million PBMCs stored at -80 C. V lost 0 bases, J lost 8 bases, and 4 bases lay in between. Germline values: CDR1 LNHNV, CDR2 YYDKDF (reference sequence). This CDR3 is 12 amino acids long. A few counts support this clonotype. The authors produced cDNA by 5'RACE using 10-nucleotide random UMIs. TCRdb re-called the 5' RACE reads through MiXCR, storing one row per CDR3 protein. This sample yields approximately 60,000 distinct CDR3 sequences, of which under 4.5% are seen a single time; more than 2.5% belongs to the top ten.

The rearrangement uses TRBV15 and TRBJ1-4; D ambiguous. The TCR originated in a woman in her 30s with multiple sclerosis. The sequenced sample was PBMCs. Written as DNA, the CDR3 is TGTGCCACCAGCAGAGATAGGGAAAAACTGTTTTTT. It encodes CATSRDREKLFF. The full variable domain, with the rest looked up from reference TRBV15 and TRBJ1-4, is DAMVIQNPRYQVTQFGKPVTLSCSQTLNHNVMYWYQQKSSQAPKLLFHYYDKDFNNEADTPDNFQSRRPNTSFCFLDIRSPGLGDTAMYLCATSRDREKLFFGSGTQLSVL.